These T cell receptor beta chains were read from a single sample in a study of blood T cells in healthy people across ages. MiXCR, applied by TCRdb to the 5' RACE reads, yields one record per CDR3 protein. The sample includes 780,000 or so distinct CDR3 sequences, around 50% seen only once; the top ten take about a quarter. Sequences were obtained from blood. Receptors originate from a man aged 40-55 years in good health. The CDR3 runs from the conserved cysteine through the conserved F or W. D genes are given only for firm matches. The size entry is marked missing in some rows and otherwise reads once, few, many or a size class.

clone size | J gene | V gene | D gene | CDR3 protein | CDR3 DNA
once | TRBJ2-3 | TRBV28 | TRBD2 | CASSLRPSGRRTDTQYF | TGTGCCAGCAGTTTACGACCTAGCGGGAGAAGAACAGATACGCAGTATTTT
NA | TRBJ2-5 | TRBV7-2 | TRBD2 | CASSLAQAGGQSQYF | TGTGCCAGCAGCTTAGCGCAGGCGGGGGGGCAGTCCCAGTACTTC
few | TRBJ1-2 | TRBV5-1 | NA | CASSLDPGALNYGYTF | TGCGCCAGCAGCTTGGATCCGGGGGCATTAAACTATGGCTACACCTTC
NA | TRBJ2-2 | TRBV5-1 | TRBD1 | CASSLGSNRGLGELFF | TGCGCCAGCAGCTTGGGATCCAACAGGGGGCTCGGGGAGCTGTTTTTT
NA | TRBJ2-7 | TRBV28 | NA | CASRSENYEQYF | TGTGCCAGCAGATCTGAGAACTACGAGCAGTACTTC
NA | TRBJ2-4 | TRBV9 | TRBD2 | CASSGLAGGVLKNIQYF | TGTGCCAGCAGCGGACTAGCGGGGGGCGTCCTCAAAAACATTCAGTACTTC
NA | TRBJ2-2 | TRBV6-2/TRBV6-3 | TRBD1 | CASSYSSPGGSYTGELFF | TGTGCCAGCAGTTACTCGAGTCCAGGGGGCAGCTACACCGGGGAGCTGTTTTTT
NA | TRBJ2-1 | TRBV12-3/TRBV12-4 | TRBD2 | CASRTVPWTSGITRKQYNEQFF | TGTGCCAGCAGGACGGTACCCTGGACTAGCGGGATAACACGTAAACAATACAATGAGCAGTTCTTC
NA | TRBJ1-5 | TRBV7-3 | TRBD1 | CAPSRTGWPTNQPQHF | TGTGCCCCAAGCCGGACAGGGTGGCCCACTAATCAGCCCCAGCATTTT
NA | TRBJ1-2 | TRBV28 | TRBD1 | CASSSPPPATGSGYTF | TGTGCCAGCAGTTCCCCCCCTCCCGCGACAGGGTCTGGCTACACCTTC